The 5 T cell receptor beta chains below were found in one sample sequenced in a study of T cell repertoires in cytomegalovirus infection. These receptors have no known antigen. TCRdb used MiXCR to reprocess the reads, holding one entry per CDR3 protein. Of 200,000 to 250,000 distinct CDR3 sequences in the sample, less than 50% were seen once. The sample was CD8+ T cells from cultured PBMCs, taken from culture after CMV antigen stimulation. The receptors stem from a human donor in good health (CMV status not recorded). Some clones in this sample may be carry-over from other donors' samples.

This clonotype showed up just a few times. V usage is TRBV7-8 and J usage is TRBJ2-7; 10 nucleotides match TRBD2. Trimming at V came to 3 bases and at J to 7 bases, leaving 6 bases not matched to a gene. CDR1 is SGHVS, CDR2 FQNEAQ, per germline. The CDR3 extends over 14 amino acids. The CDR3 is CASSLGPTSGEQYF. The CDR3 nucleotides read TGTGCCAGCAGCTTGGGCCCGACTAGCGGGGAGCAGTACTTC.

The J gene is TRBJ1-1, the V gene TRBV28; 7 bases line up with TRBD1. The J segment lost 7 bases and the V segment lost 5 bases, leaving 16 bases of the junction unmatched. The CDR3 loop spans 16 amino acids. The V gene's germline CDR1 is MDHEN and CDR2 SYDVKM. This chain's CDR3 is CASSLRQGGNEGEAFF. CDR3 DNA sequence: TGTGCCAGCAGTCTTCGACAGGGAGGAAATGAGGGTGAAGCTTTCTTT.

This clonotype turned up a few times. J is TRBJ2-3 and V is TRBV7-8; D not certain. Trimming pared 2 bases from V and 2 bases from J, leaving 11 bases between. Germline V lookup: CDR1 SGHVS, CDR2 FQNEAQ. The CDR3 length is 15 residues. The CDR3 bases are TGTGCCAGCAGCTTAACCAGCGCACACACAGATACGCAGTATTTT. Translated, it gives CASSLTSAHTDTQYF.

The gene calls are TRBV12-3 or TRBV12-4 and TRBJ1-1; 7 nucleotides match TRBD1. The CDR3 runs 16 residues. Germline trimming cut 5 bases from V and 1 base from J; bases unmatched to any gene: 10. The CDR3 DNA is TGTGCCAGCAGTCATTACAGGGGTAGGGAGAACACTGAAGCTTTCTTT. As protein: CASSHYRGRENTEAFF.

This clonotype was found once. The CDR3 loop reads CASRFTGTGTYEQYF. In DNA, the CDR3 is TGTGCCAGCAGGTTCACCGGGACAGGGACCTACGAGCAGTACTTC. This chain connects TRBV6-6 to TRBJ2-7; 9 bases align to TRBD1. Germline CDR1 MNHNY, CDR2 SVGAGI (reference sequence). This CDR3 region has 15 residues. V shed 6 bases and J 2 bases; nucleotides not matched to a gene: 8.